The entry below describes one T cell receptor beta chain. The antigen is unknown. Using viral peptide pools, the ViraFEST assay grew out antigen-specific CD4+ T cells prior to sequencing. Once cultured for more than nine days, the cells underwent separation to obtain CD4+ T cells. Vaccine recipients, nucleocapsid antibody negative, had no prior SARS-CoV-2 infection. Every well got some 1.8 million PBMC, which were grown with about 10 IU/ml IL-2 and approximately 9.7 ug/ml peptides. A half-medium replacement with IL-2 medium was carried out on days 3 and 7. The CDR3 runs to 16 residues. Germline V lookup: CDR1 SGHTA, CDR2 FQGTGA. V shed 6 bases, J shed 2 bases, and the junction held 9 bases outside the gene matches. The data stem from a study of vaccination effects on CD4 cells after COVID-19. Study conclusions and caveats: The authors studied few convalescent patients and collected no early post-infection timepoints. Marked clonal contraction was seen in infection- and vaccine-induced clones late after vaccination.

TCRdb's table, derived via immunoSEQ multiplex PCR, lists solely in-frame clones and lacks some. Here the sample spans tens of thousands of clones, less than 80% being singletons. The sample was CD4+ T cells from PBMCs cultured with HCoV-OC43 spike peptides, taken before COVID-19 vaccination. Subset in this sample: HCoV-OC43 spike overlapping peptide pool stimulation. The receptor comes from a human donor who received a COVID-19 vaccine. The rearrangement uses TRBV7-3 and TRBJ2-2, with 7 bases that match TRBD1. The CDR3 sequence is CASRYTGTVNTGELFF. For the CDR3, the DNA is TGTGCCAGCAGATATACCGGGACAGTCAACACCGGGGAGCTGTTTTTT.